The 17 T cell receptor beta chains given below trace back to one sample, sequenced in a study of blood T cell repertoires in COVID-19. Repertoires were generated with immunoSEQ multiplex PCR, while TCRdb's copy carries only in-frame clones and drops some. The sample includes 200,000 to 250,000 clones, 75% to 85% of them seen just once. Sequencing was done on a sample of peripheral blood. The receptor source for this set is a human donor in a cohort sampled during active COVID-19.

The rearrangement links TRBV15 to TRBJ1-1; D not certain. V was shortened by 0 bases and J by 4 bases, with 15 bases between the two germline ends. Germline lookup yields CDR1 LNHNV and CDR2 YYDKDF (reference sequence). This CDR3 comprises 16 residues. CDR3 protein: CATSRDVISLLTEAFF. Here the CDR3 DNA reads TGTGCCACCAGCAGAGATGTTATTTCCCTACTCACTGAAGCTTTCTTT.

This clone turned up a few times. Germline and junction disagree at one end, which may indicate a read error. The chain couples TRBV19 to TRBJ2-7; 7 bases line up with TRBD1. Germline V lookup: CDR1 LNHDA, CDR2 SQIVND (reference sequence). The CDR3 is 13 amino acids. The CDR3 DNA follows: TGTGCCAGTAGTATGACCGGGACAGCCGACTTCAACTTC. It is translated as CASSMTGTADFNF.

J is TRBJ1-4 and V is TRBV24-1; tentative D call: TRBD1 (5 bases). V was clipped by 4 bases and J by 7 bases, with 15 bases between them. Germline CDR1 and CDR2: KGHDR and SFDVKD. There are 15 residues in the CDR3. The CDR3 coding sequence is TGTGCCACCAGTGAAGCTGGTTTGGGGGGTGAAAAACTGTTTTTT. Amino acids: CATSEAGLGGEKLFF.

The V gene is TRBV2, the J gene TRBJ1-1; no definite D call. This CDR3 region has 14 residues. Trimming pared 8 bases from V and 4 bases from J, leaving 17 bases between. Per germline, CDR1 SNHLY and CDR2 FYNNEI. CDR3 sequence (DNA): TGTGCCAGCCACACTAATAGAGTCCCCACTGAAGCTTTCTTT. Encoded protein: CASHTNRVPTEAFF.

This chain links TRBV5-1 with TRBJ2-3; TRBD2 agrees at 12 bases. The CDR3 has 16 residues. The V segment lost 4 bases and the J segment 6 bases; nucleotides outside the gene matches: 9. Germline loops: CDR1 SGHRS, CDR2 YFSETQ. CDR3: CASSQTSGRRSDTQYF. CDR3 DNA sequence: TGCGCCAGCAGCCAGACTAGCGGGAGAAGGAGCGATACGCAGTATTTT. Drawing the rest from reference TRBV5-1 and TRBJ2-3, the complete variable domain is KAGVTQTPRYLIKTRGQQVTLSCSPISGHRSVSWYQQTPGQGLQFLFEYFSETQRNKGNFPGRFSGRQFSNSRSEMNVSTLELGDSALYLCASSQTSGRRSDTQYFGPGTRLTVL.

The V and J genes are TRBV11-2 and TRBJ1-1; 9 nucleotides align to TRBD1. This CDR3 has 13 amino acids. Germline CDR1 reads SGHAT; CDR2 reads FQNNGV. V was clipped by 4 bases and J by 6 bases; unmatched bases: 3. CDR3 region: CASSSGTGSEAFF. CDR3 DNA: TGTGCCAGCAGCTCCGGGACAGGGTCTGAAGCTTTCTTT.

The chain couples TRBV14 to TRBJ2-5; TRBD2 agrees at 8 bases. This CDR3 spans 16 amino acids. CDR1 SGHDN and CDR2 FVKESK come from the germline V gene. Losses at the gene ends were 4 bases for V and 3 bases for J; bases not matched to a gene: 10. The CDR3 nucleotides read TGTGCCAGCAGCCGACTTACGGGACTAGGGGAAGAGACCCAGTACTTC. It translates to CASSRLTGLGEETQYF.

This chain connects TRBV11-2 to TRBJ2-7; TRBD1 matches 7 bases. Trimming removed 2 bases from V and 5 bases from J; junction bases left unmatched: 3. The CDR3 sequence is 13 residues long. Germline V gene sequence: CDR1 SGHAT, CDR2 FQNNGV. The CDR3 sequence is CASSLLGGNEQYF. CDR3 bases: TGTGCCAGCAGCTTATTAGGGGGCAACGAGCAGTACTTC. Full variable domain (outside the CDR3, taken from reference TRBV11-2 and TRBJ2-7): EAGVAQSPRYKIIEKRQSVAFWCNPISGHATLYWYQQILGQGPKLLIQFQNNGVVDDSQLPKDRFSAERLKGVDSTLKIQPAKLEDSAVYLCASSLLGGNEQYFGPGTRLTVT.

The CDR3 sequence: CASSRTSPQETQYF. CDR3 coding DNA: TGTGCCAGCAGTCGGACTAGTCCACAAGAGACCCAGTACTTC. V usage is TRBV27 and J usage is TRBJ2-5; 7 bases line up with TRBD2. Per germline, CDR1 MNHEY and CDR2 SMNVEV (reference sequence). The trim removed 5 bases at V and 2 bases at J, leaving 5 bases unmatched. This CDR3 is 14 amino acids long.

V and J are TRBV2 and TRBJ2-2; 8 nucleotides align to TRBD2. The CDR3 sequence is 15 residues long. Germline CDR1 SNHLY, CDR2 FYNNEI. The ends lost 6 bases at V and 5 bases at J; junction bases unmatched: 8. CDR3 bases: TGTGCCAGCAGATCCGGGGGGGGACGGACCGGGGAGCTGTTTTTT. It is translated as CASRSGGGRTGELFF.

The chain joins TRBV12-3 or TRBV12-4 to TRBJ2-3; D may be TRBD2 (6 bases). This CDR3 is built from 12 residues. Trimming stripped 6 bases from V and 7 bases from J, with 11 bases between. CDR3 in amino acids: CASSAGLYTQYF. CDR3 nucleotides: TGTGCCAGCAGCGCGGGGCTTTATACGCAGTATTTT.

The gene calls are TRBV24-1 and TRBJ1-2, with a weak D call TRBD1 (5 bases). V was pared by 2 bases and J by 8 bases, with 17 bases between. CDR3 length: 15 amino acids. Germline V gene lookup returns CDR1 KGHDR and CDR2 SFDVKD. In DNA, the CDR3 is TGTGCCACCAGTGATTCCCTAGGACAATCTGGGGGCTACACCTTC. It codes for CATSDSLGQSGGYTF.

The J gene is TRBJ2-3, the V gene TRBV7-2, with D perhaps matching TRBD2 (5 bases). The V end lost 1 base, the J end lost 1 base, and 15 bases lay between the germline ends. Germline V gene data show CDR1 as SGHTA and CDR2 as FQGNSA. This CDR3 contains 17 residues. The chain's CDR3 is CASSLVSAGPRTDTQYF. CDR3 DNA: TGTGCCAGCAGCTTAGTGTCGGCGGGCCCTCGCACAGATACGCAGTATTTT.

This chain uses TRBV28 with TRBJ1-1, with D possibly being TRBD1 (6 bases). The CDR3 is 14 residues long. The germline V gene has CDR1 MDHEN and CDR2 SYDVKM. V was pared by 3 bases and J by 5 bases, with 13 bases between. The CDR3 is CASSLRGLGTEAFF. In DNA, the CDR3 is TGTGCCAGCAGTTTGAGGGGGTTAGGGACTGAAGCTTTCTTT.

This rearrangement joins TRBV19 to TRBJ2-3; 8 positions match TRBD2. This CDR3 spans 13 amino acids. CDR1 and CDR2 from the germline V gene are LNHDA and SQIVND (reference sequence). V dropped 3 bases and J dropped 4; count of bases not matched to a gene: 0. The CDR3 region is CASSMGLADTQYF. CDR3 DNA sequence: TGTGCCAGTAGTATGGGACTAGCAGATACGCAGTATTTT.

This clone was counted only a few times. The V and J genes are TRBV9 and TRBJ1-6, with D possibly matching TRBD1 (5 bases). The germline V gene encodes CDR1 SGDLS and CDR2 YYNGEE. V shed 2 bases and J shed 9 bases, with 15 bases lying between them. The CDR3 covers 15 residues. CDR3: CASSVDRAASSPLHF. The DNA for the CDR3 is TGTGCCAGCAGCGTCGACAGAGCCGCGAGTTCACCCCTCCACTTT.

Points on this clone: The junction departs from the called germline gene at one end, perhaps through a read error. The chain couples TRBV3-1 (or the pseudogene TRBV3-2) to TRBJ2-7; D not certain. Germline CDR1 is LGHDT and CDR2 is YNNKEL (reference sequence). CDR3 length: 14 amino acids. The chain's CDR3 is CASSQDRYSHEQYF. The CDR3 nucleotides read TGTGCCAGCAGCCAAGACAGGTACTCCCACGAGCAGTACTTC.